This T cell receptor (beta chain) came from a study of T cell changes during pregnancy in multiple sclerosis. This clone was seen once. Clones were read by immunoSEQ multiplex PCR, and TCRdb kept only the in-frame ones, dropping some. The table lists 85,000 to 130,000 clones, around 94% of them singletons. Trimming removed 5 bases from V and 0 bases from J, with 17 bases in between. The CDR3 contains 16 residues. Germline CDR1 and CDR2: SGHAT and FQNNGV. The V gene is TRBV11-2, the J gene TRBJ2-7; a possible D gene is TRBD2 (7 bases). This specimen consisted of peripheral blood, obtained in the second trimester of pregnancy. This sequence originates from a female donor with multiple sclerosis, enrolled in a pregnancy study. The CDR3: CASSMGGGFLSYEQYF. The CDR3 coding sequence is TGTGCCAGCAGCATGGGGGGGGGCTTTCTCTCCTACGAGCAGTACTTC. The full variable domain, completed using reference TRBV11-2 and TRBJ2-7, is EAGVAQSPRYKIIEKRQSVAFWCNPISGHATLYWYQQILGQGPKLLIQFQNNGVVDDSQLPKDRFSAERLKGVDSTLKIQPAKLEDSAVYLCASSMGGGFLSYEQYFGPGTRLTVT.